One and the same sample provided the 26 T cell receptor beta chains below, sequenced in a study of T cell responses to AZD1222 COVID-19 vaccine. Method: immunoSEQ multiplex PCR; TCRdb's copy keeps in-frame clones and lacks some. The sample lists tens of thousands of clones, around 88% occurring once. The specimen was peripheral blood, collected on day 0 of AZD1222 vaccination. The receptor set was obtained from an adult in good health.

This chain links TRBV5-5 with TRBJ2-3; TRBD2 matches 12 bases. CDR1 is SGHKS, CDR2 YYEKEE, per germline (reference sequence). The CDR3 is 17 residues long. J gave up 6 bases and V 3 bases, and 11 bases lay outside the gene matches. Here the CDR3 reads CASSSLPSGGAPDTQYF. As DNA, the CDR3 is TGTGCCAGCAGCTCCCTCCCTAGCGGGGGGGCCCCCGATACGCAGTATTTT.

The chain employs TRBV28 and TRBJ1-1; TRBD1 aligns across 7 bases. J was trimmed by 7 bases and V by 5 bases; bases with no gene match: 7. This CDR3 region has 13 residues. Germline V gene lookup returns CDR1 MDHEN and CDR2 SYDVKM. CDR3 protein: CASSPIDRDEAFF. In nucleotides, the CDR3 is TGTGCCAGCAGTCCCATCGACAGGGATGAAGCTTTCTTT.

The CDR3 DNA follows: TGTGCCAGCAGCTTACTAGCGGGGAGCTCCTACGAGCAGTACTTC. Residues: CASSLLAGSSYEQYF. V gene TRBV7-3 combines with J gene TRBJ2-7; the match to TRBD2 covers 9 bases. This CDR3 region has 15 residues. Germline trimming cut 2 bases from V and 0 bases from J; bases unmatched to any gene: 2. Germline lookup yields CDR1 SGHTA and CDR2 FQGTGA. Based on the CDR3 plus reference TRBV7-3 and TRBJ2-7, the full variable domain is GAGVSQTPSNKVTEKGKYVELRCDPISGHTALYWYRQSLGQGPEFLIYFQGTGAADDSGLPNDRFFAVRPEGSVSTLKIQRTERGDSAVYLCASSLLAGSSYEQYFGPGTRLTVT.

The V call is TRBV20-1, the J call TRBJ2-3; 11 nucleotides match TRBD2. The length of the CDR3 is 14 residues. The V segment lost 3 bases and the J segment 6 bases; nucleotides outside the gene matches: 5. Germline CDR1 reads DFQATT; CDR2 reads SNEGSKA (reference sequence). In DNA, the CDR3 is TGCAGTGCTAGTACTAGCGGGAGTCTTGATACGCAGTATTTT. This encodes CSASTSGSLDTQYF.

This sequence joins TRBV7-2 and TRBJ2-7, with D perhaps given as TRBD1 or TRBD2 (6 bases each). CDR3 size: 14 residues. Germline V gene data show CDR1 as SGHTA and CDR2 as FQGNSA. Trimming pared 4 bases from V and 3 bases from J, leaving 13 bases between. Here the CDR3 DNA reads TGTGCCAGCAGCTCCAAACAGGGAGGCTACGAGCAGTACTTC. Translated: CASSSKQGGYEQYF. Using reference TRBV7-2 and TRBJ2-7 for the parts outside the CDR3, the full variable domain is GAGVSQSPSNKVTEKGKDVELRCDPISGHTALYWYRQSLGQGLEFLIYFQGNSAPDKSGLPSDRFSAERTGGSVSTLTIQRTQQEDSAVYLCASSSKQGGYEQYFGPGTRLTVT.

The J gene is TRBJ2-5, the V gene TRBV28; possible D gene TRBD1, 7 bases. This CDR3 region has 15 residues. V dropped 7 bases and J dropped 2 bases, with 17 bases sitting between them. Germline V gene lookup returns CDR1 MDHEN and CDR2 SYDVKM. The CDR3 DNA reads as TGTGCCAGCACCCTGGGGGGACAGAGTCAAGAGACCCAGTACTTC. This gives the protein CASTLGGQSQETQYF. The entire variable domain, with the rest obtained from reference TRBV28 and TRBJ2-5, is as follows: DVKVTQSSRYLVKRTGEKVFLECVQDMDHENMFWYRQDPGLGLRLIYFSYDVKMKEKGDIPEGYSVSREKKERFSLILESASTNQTSMYLCASTLGGQSQETQYFGPGTRLLVL.

This chain joins TRBV28 and TRBJ2-2; D perhaps matches TRBD1 (6 bases). This CDR3 is 15 amino acids long. V gave up 5 bases and J gave up 4 bases, with 14 bases separating them. Germline V gives CDR1 MDHEN, CDR2 SYDVKM. CDR3 nucleotides: TGTGCCAGCAGTCCCGACTACAGGGCCACCGGGGAGCTGTTTTTT. Protein: CASSPDYRATGELFF. The variable domain in full, completed from reference TRBV28 and TRBJ2-2, reads DVKVTQSSRYLVKRTGEKVFLECVQDMDHENMFWYRQDPGLGLRLIYFSYDVKMKEKGDIPEGYSVSREKKERFSLILESASTNQTSMYLCASSPDYRATGELFFGEGSRLTVL.

The chain joins TRBV7-3 to TRBJ2-1; D unclear. The CDR3 is 14 amino acids. From germline, CDR1 is SGHTA and CDR2 FQGTGA. Trimming left V 5 bases short and J 4 bases short, with 12 bases between. This CDR3 is CASSPRPEYNEQFF. CDR3 DNA: TGTGCCAGCAGCCCCCGACCCGAATACAATGAGCAGTTCTTC. Complete variable domain (other parts from reference TRBV7-3 and TRBJ2-1): GAGVSQTPSNKVTEKGKYVELRCDPISGHTALYWYRQSLGQGPEFLIYFQGTGAADDSGLPNDRFFAVRPEGSVSTLKIQRTERGDSAVYLCASSPRPEYNEQFFGPGTRLTVL.

This clone was found once. The rearrangement joins TRBV24-1 to TRBJ2-1, with a possible D match to TRBD2 (5 bases). This CDR3 is 13 amino acids long. Germline V lookup: CDR1 KGHDR, CDR2 SFDVKD. V lost 5 bases, J lost 6 bases, and 10 bases lay in between. The CDR3 spells CATSGLLVNEQFF. The CDR3 DNA reads as TGTGCCACCAGTGGACTATTGGTCAATGAGCAGTTCTTC.

This sequence joins TRBV7-8 and TRBJ1-1, with a tentative D call TRBD1 (6 bases). Looked up from germline, CDR1 is SGHVS and CDR2 is FQNEAQ. V was cut by 5 bases and J by 4 bases, with 14 bases left in between. The CDR3 length is 14 residues. The CDR3 sequence is CASSRGGGGTEAFF. The CDR3 DNA follows: TGTGCCAGCAGCCGAGGGGGGGGCGGCACTGAAGCTTTCTTT.

The chain joins TRBV15 to TRBJ2-3, with a tentative D call TRBD1 (6 bases). The CDR3 has 15 amino acids. With 1 base removed from V and 3 bases from J, the gap between germline ends came to 11 bases. Germline CDR1 is LNHNV and CDR2 is YYDKDF (reference sequence). The DNA for the CDR3 is TGTGCCACCAGCAGAGGTTCAGGGGAAACAGATACGCAGTATTTT. It encodes CATSRGSGETDTQYF.

This chain uses TRBV12-5 with TRBJ1-5; D might be TRBD1 (6 bases). The germline V and J ends were trimmed by 1 base and 0 bases, with 31 bases remaining between them. Germline CDR1 reads LGHNT; CDR2 reads FRNRAP. This CDR3 has 23 amino acids. The CDR3 DNA sequence: TGTGCTAGTGGTTTGGACCTTACAGGGTATGTCTACCAGTACGACCTTAGCAATCAGCCCCAGCATTTT. Its translation is CASGLDLTGYVYQYDLSNQPQHF. Full variable domain (rest looked up from reference TRBV12-5 and TRBJ1-5): DARVTQTPRHKVTEMGQEVTMRCQPILGHNTVFWYRQTMMQGLELLAYFRNRAPLDDSGMPKDRFSAEMPDATLATLKIQPSEPRDSAVYFCASGLDLTGYVYQYDLSNQPQHFGDGTRLSIL.

The chain is built from TRBV30 and TRBJ2-1, with D maybe TRBD2 (6 bases). The CDR3 is 13 amino acids. CDR1 GTSNPN and CDR2 SVGIG come from the germline V gene (reference sequence). Trimming shortened V by 1 base and J by 12 bases, and 16 bases separated the two germline ends. CDR3 residues: CAWSDGPYGRQFF. In DNA, the CDR3 is TGTGCCTGGAGTGACGGACCCTACGGGAGGCAGTTCTTC.

The rearrangement uses TRBV7-3 and TRBJ2-1; D not certain. Germline lookup yields CDR1 SGHTA and CDR2 FQGTGA. Trimming left V 5 bases short and J 2 bases short, with 7 bases between. The CDR3 is 13 amino acids. The CDR3 DNA reads TGTGCCAGCAGCCCACCACCCTACAATGAGCAGTTCTTC. Protein product: CASSPPPYNEQFF.

CDR3 amino acids: CASSIGSVYNEQFF. The CDR3 nucleotides are TGTGCCAGTAGTATAGGCTCCGTATACAATGAGCAGTTCTTC. The V and J genes are TRBV19 and TRBJ2-1; D unclear. Trimming left V 1 base short and J 4 bases short, with 8 bases between. CDR3 length equals 14 residues. The germline gives CDR1 LNHDA, CDR2 SQIVND (reference sequence).

V gene TRBV12-3 or TRBV12-4 combines with J gene TRBJ2-7; maybe TRBD1 (6 bases). The CDR3 contains 13 residues. V lost 9 bases and J 4 bases, leaving 16 bases between the germline ends. CDR3 amino acids: CARKDRHRYEQYF. In DNA, the CDR3 is TGTGCCAGAAAAGACAGGCACAGATACGAGCAGTACTTC.

This clone was picked up one time. The chain combines TRBV7-6 with TRBJ2-1; 10 bases match TRBD2. The germline V gene encodes CDR1 SGHVS and CDR2 FNYEAQ. Losses at the gene ends were 2 bases for V and 4 bases for J; bases not matched to a gene: 5. CDR3 size: 16 residues. In DNA, the CDR3 is TGTGCCAGCAGCTTACTACTAGCGGGAACATACAATGAGCAGTTCTTC. Protein: CASSLLLAGTYNEQFF.

This clone has only one observation. The chain joins TRBV5-1 to TRBJ2-1; 10 bases fit TRBD2. The ends lost 1 base at V and 4 bases at J; junction bases unmatched: 5. This CDR3 contains 16 residues. CDR1 is SGHRS and CDR2 is YFSETQ in the germline V gene. The chain's CDR3 is CASSLRASGGYNEQFF. CDR3 DNA sequence: TGCGCCAGCAGCTTGAGGGCTAGCGGGGGATACAATGAGCAGTTCTTC.

The rearrangement links TRBV9 to TRBJ1-1, with D unclear. CDR3 size: 15 residues. Germline V gene sequence: CDR1 SGDLS, CDR2 YYNGEE. The ends were cut back, 6 bases at V and 1 base at J, with 16 bases in the middle. The CDR3 DNA reads as TGTGCCAGCACCGTGTCGGGGTTCGGGAACACTGAAGCTTTCTTT. Residues: CASTVSGFGNTEAFF.

The chain has TRBV9 and TRBJ2-2; 8 nucleotides match TRBD1. Germline V lookup: CDR1 SGDLS, CDR2 YYNGEE. This CDR3 spans 13 amino acids. Germline trimming cut 3 bases from V and 5 bases from J; bases unmatched to any gene: 0. In DNA, the CDR3 is TGTGCCAGCAGCGGACAGGGGACCGGGGAGCTGTTTTTT. It yields the protein CASSGQGTGELFF.

This clone was seen only once. The chain has TRBV9 and TRBJ1-2; no firm D call. The CDR3 extends over 13 amino acids. Germline CDR1 and CDR2: SGDLS and YYNGEE. With 0 bases removed from V and 5 bases from J, the gap between germline ends came to 8 bases. The CDR3 bases are TGTGCCAGCAGCGTAGACGGGGAGTATGGCTACACCTTC. The encoded protein is CASSVDGEYGYTF.

The chain uses TRBV27 and TRBJ2-7; a weak D match, TRBD2 (6 bases). The length of the CDR3 is 15 residues. Germline V lookup: CDR1 MNHEY, CDR2 SMNVEV (reference sequence). V lost 3 bases and J lost 1, with 13 bases in between. The CDR3 sequence: CASSFRSGGSYEQYF. The CDR3 DNA reads TGTGCCAGCAGTTTTAGGTCCGGAGGGTCCTACGAGCAGTACTTC.

The genes are TRBV19 and TRBJ2-2; D gene unclear. Germline CDR1 reads LNHDA; CDR2 reads SQIVND (reference sequence). This CDR3 has 14 residues. V shed 3 bases and J shed 4 bases, with 9 bases lying between them. The CDR3 protein is CASSISSLTGELFF. CDR3 DNA: TGTGCCAGTAGTATTTCGTCCCTCACCGGGGAGCTGTTTTTT.

The chain has TRBV28 and TRBJ1-5, with a possible D match to TRBD1 (6 bases). V was shortened by 6 bases and J by 1 base, with 13 bases between the two germline ends. CDR1 is MDHEN, CDR2 SYDVKM, per germline. This CDR3 spans 15 amino acids. The CDR3 sequence: CASSPGTLSNQPQHF. The DNA for the CDR3 is TGTGCCAGCAGCCCCGGGACATTGAGCAATCAGCCCCAGCATTTT. The whole variable domain, filled in from reference TRBV28 and TRBJ1-5, reads DVKVTQSSRYLVKRTGEKVFLECVQDMDHENMFWYRQDPGLGLRLIYFSYDVKMKEKGDIPEGYSVSREKKERFSLILESASTNQTSMYLCASSPGTLSNQPQHFGDGTRLSIL.

The chain links TRBV5-1 to TRBJ2-1; TRBD2 aligns across 9 bases. The germline V gene has CDR1 SGHRS and CDR2 YFSETQ. The V segment lost 3 bases and the J segment 4 bases; nucleotides outside the gene matches: 5. This CDR3 is built from 15 residues. CDR3 sequence reads: CASSSAGGQYNEQFF. CDR3 DNA sequence: TGCGCCAGCAGCTCAGCGGGGGGCCAATACAATGAGCAGTTCTTC.

The chain has TRBV28 and TRBJ2-3; D may be TRBD2 (7 bases). Trimming pared 9 bases from V and 0 bases from J, leaving 13 bases between. Germline loops: CDR1 MDHEN, CDR2 SYDVKM. CDR3 length: 14 amino acids. CDR3 nucleotide sequence: TGTGCCAGTAGGGGGGGCGGAAGCACAGATACGCAGTATTTT. This codes for CASRGGGSTDTQYF.